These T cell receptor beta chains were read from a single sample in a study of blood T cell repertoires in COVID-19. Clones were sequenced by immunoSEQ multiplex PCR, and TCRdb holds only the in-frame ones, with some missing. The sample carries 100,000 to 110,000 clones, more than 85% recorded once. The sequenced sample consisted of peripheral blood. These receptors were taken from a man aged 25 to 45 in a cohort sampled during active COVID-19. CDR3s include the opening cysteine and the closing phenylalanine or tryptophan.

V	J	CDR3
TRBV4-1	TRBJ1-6	CASSQAEGYNSPLHF
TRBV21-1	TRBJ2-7	CASSKGGQGAYEQYF
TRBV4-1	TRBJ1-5	CASSQLQGRPQHF
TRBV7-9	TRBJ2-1	CASSLDSSYNEQFF
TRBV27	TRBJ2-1	CASSLPILVFRGWNEQFF
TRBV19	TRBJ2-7	CASSAAQGGPYEQYF
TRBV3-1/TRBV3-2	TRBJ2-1	CASSQRNVRLAGGPDYEQFF
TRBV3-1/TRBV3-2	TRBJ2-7	CASSEPGVRLYEQYF
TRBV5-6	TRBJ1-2	CASSFATGGAQGYTF
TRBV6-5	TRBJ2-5	CASTGLAGQETQYF
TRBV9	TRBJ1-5	CASSAGLNSNQPQHF
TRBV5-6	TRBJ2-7	CASSGRGGRFQQYF
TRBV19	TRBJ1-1	CASREQGDTEAFF
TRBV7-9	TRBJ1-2	CASSSGDRVPGYTF
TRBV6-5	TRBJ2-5	CASRPPGQGKTQYF
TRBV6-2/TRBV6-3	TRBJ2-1	CASSYDTQGGLIGTTHNEQFF
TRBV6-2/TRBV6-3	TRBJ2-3	CASSQRGRTDTQYF
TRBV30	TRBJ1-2	CAWSGGRGVSGYTF
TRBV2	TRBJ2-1	CASSESSGGANEQFF
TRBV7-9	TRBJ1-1	CASTPEAMNTEAFF
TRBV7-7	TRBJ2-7	CASSPLQGSYEQYF
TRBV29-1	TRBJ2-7	CSVCFAWDLGASYEQYF
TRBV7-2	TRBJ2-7	CASSSSTGPYEQYF
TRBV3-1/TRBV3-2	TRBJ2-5	CASRRQGQETQYF
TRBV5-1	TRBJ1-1	CASSYRGTGRSTEAFF
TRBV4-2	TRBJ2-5	CASSPQTSGQETQYF
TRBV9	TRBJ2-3	CASSVAGTGTDTQYF
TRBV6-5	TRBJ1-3	CASSQISSGNTIYF
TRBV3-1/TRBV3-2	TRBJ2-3	CASSQQDTQYF
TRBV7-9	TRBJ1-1	CASSLGGRGTEAFF
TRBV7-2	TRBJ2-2	CASSLDNSRPGELFF
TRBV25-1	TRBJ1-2	CASSSGQGAVGGYTF
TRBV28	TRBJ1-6	CASSPIGQLDSPLHF
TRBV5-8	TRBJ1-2	CASSFGTAAMSYTF
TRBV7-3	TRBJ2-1	CASSLRGGSYNEQFF
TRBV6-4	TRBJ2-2	CASSDSTGSTGELFF
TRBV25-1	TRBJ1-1	CASSVGGDTEAFF
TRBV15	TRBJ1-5	CATSADPSQPQHF
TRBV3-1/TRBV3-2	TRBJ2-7	CASSQQTGRESSYEQYF
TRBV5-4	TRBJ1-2	CASSLGGTVSGANYGYTF
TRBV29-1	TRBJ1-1	CSVAPGLTNTEAFF
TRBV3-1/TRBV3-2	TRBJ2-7	CASSTGTRAYEQYF
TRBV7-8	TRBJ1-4	CASSLDGGGRPQKLFF